This is a list of T cell receptor beta chains from one sample in a study of T cell repertoires in cytomegalovirus infection. MiXCR was run by TCRdb on the reads, yielding one entry per CDR3 protein. The table lists some 800,000 distinct CDR3 sequences, roughly 33% of them singletons, with roughly 12% in the top ten. Their specific antigens are unknown. The sample here was cultured CD8+ T cells from PBMCs, taken from culture after CMV antigen stimulation. The receptors were sampled from a human donor in good health (CMV status not recorded). Some clones in this sample may be carry-over from other donors' samples. Each CDR3 is given with its conserved first and last residue. A D gene is named only where the DNA matches it firmly. Clone size is given for some rows only: seen once, a few or many times, or a class if the clone is expanded.

d_gene	j_gene	v_gene	abundance	CDR3aa	CDR3nt
.	TRBJ2-5	TRBV7-2	few	CASSPSKGGAETQYF	TGTGCCAGCAGCCCCTCTAAGGGGGGGGCGGAGACCCAGTACTTC
.	TRBJ2-5	TRBV27	once	CASTRWATGLETQYF	TGTGCCAGCACCAGGTGGGCGACAGGACTAGAGACCCAGTACTTC
TRBD1	TRBJ1-2	TRBV4-1	.	CASSQAGGAYGYTF	TGCGCCAGCAGCCAAGCAGGGGGCGCGTATGGCTACACCTTC
.	TRBJ1-1	TRBV7-2	many	CASSLIAGGNTEAFF	TGTGCCAGCAGCTTAATAGCCGGAGGGAACACTGAAGCTTTCTTT
TRBD2	TRBJ2-5	TRBV2	.	CASSEGRAGGFIQETQYF	TGTGCCAGCAGTGAAGGCAGAGCGGGGGGCTTCATCCAAGAGACCCAGTACTTC
.	TRBJ2-4	TRBV9	few	CASSGHLQAKNIQYF	TGTGCCAGCAGCGGACATCTACAAGCCAAAAACATTCAGTACTTC
.	TRBJ1-1	TRBV27	few	CAPAVRGKTEAFF	TGTGCCCCAGCAGTCAGGGGTAAAACTGAAGCTTTCTTT
.	TRBJ1-5	TRBV27	few	CASSGGGGPSQPQHF	TGTGCCAGCAGTGGGGGAGGGGGGCCTAGTCAGCCCCAGCATTTT
.	TRBJ1-1	TRBV15	.	CATSRDRTAVGTEAFF	TGTGCCACCAGCAGAGACCGGACAGCCGTTGGCACTGAAGCTTTCTTT
.	TRBJ2-3	TRBV7-8	many	CASILADTQYF	TGTGCCAGCATACTCGCGGATACGCAGTATTTT
.	TRBJ1-1	TRBV7-2	many	CASRALNTEAFF	TGTGCCAGCAGGGCACTGAACACTGAAGCTTTCTTT
TRBD1	TRBJ2-7	TRBV6-1	.	CASSVGTEGYEQYF	TGTGCCAGCAGTGTAGGGACAGAAGGCTACGAGCAGTACTTC
TRBD1	TRBJ1-1	TRBV6-2/TRBV6-3	.	CASRPGPLQRQGAGTEAFF	TGTGCCAGCAGACCGGGACCACTTCAGAGACAGGGGGCAGGTACTGAAGCTTTCTTT
.	TRBJ2-1	TRBV28	once	CASSLASPHYNEQFF	TGTGCCAGCAGTTTAGCTTCGCCCCATTACAATGAGCAGTTCTTC
TRBD1	TRBJ2-2	TRBV27	.	CASSYQGAFTGELFF	TGTGCCAGCAGTTATCAGGGGGCCTTTACCGGGGAGCTGTTTTTT
.	TRBJ2-7	TRBV12-3/TRBV12-4	.	CASRLGSWEQYF	TGTGCCAGCAGGCTGGGTTCTTGGGAGCAGTACTTC
.	TRBJ1-4	TRBV7-7	few	CASSLGVTGTGDEKLFF	TGTGCTAGCAGCTTAGGTGTGACAGGAACCGGTGATGAAAAACTGTTTTTT
.	TRBJ1-2	TRBV28	.	CVSSPGTLGGYTF	TGTGTCAGCAGTCCCGGGACCCTAGGAGGCTACACCTTC
.	TRBJ2-1	TRBV6-2/TRBV6-3	many	CASSYSTRLDYNEQFF	TGTGCCAGCAGTTACTCGACCAGGCTGGACTACAATGAGCAGTTCTTC
.	TRBJ2-1	TRBV12-3/TRBV12-4	few	CASSLLRGDEQFF	TGTGCCAGCAGTTTACTTCGGGGTGATGAGCAGTTCTTC
.	TRBJ2-3	TRBV6-1	few	CASSEIADTQYF	TGTGCCAGCAGTGAAATAGCAGATACGCAGTATTTT
.	TRBJ2-7	TRBV19	.	CASSMRGSQYYEQYF	TGTGCCAGTAGTATGCGAGGTTCCCAATACTACGAGCAGTACTTC
.	TRBJ1-4	TRBV7-8	many	CASSSRGAGEKLFF	TGTGCCAGCAGCTCCCGTGGGGCAGGGGAAAAACTGTTTTTT
TRBD2	TRBJ2-7	TRBV7-9	many	CASSPLAGATSYEQYF	TGTGCCAGCAGCCCTCTAGCGGGGGCCACCTCCTACGAGCAGTACTTC
.	TRBJ1-1	TRBV19	.	CASSNQYQTPYMNTEAFF	TGTGCCAGTAGTAACCAATACCAAACTCCATACATGAACACTGAAGCTTTCTTT
TRBD2	TRBJ2-3	TRBV2	.	CASYPGLAGAGTDTQYF	TGTGCCAGCTACCCGGGACTAGCGGGGGCAGGCACAGATACGCAGTATTTT
.	TRBJ1-1	TRBV7-2	many	CASSLRRVNTEAFF	TGTGCCAGCAGCCTGAGGAGGGTGAACACTGAAGCTTTCTTT
TRBD2	TRBJ2-7	TRBV6-1	many	CASREYGRVSLPYEQYF	TGTGCCAGCAGGGAATACGGGAGGGTTTCATTACCCTACGAGCAGTACTTC
TRBD1	TRBJ1-4	TRBV20-1	.	CSARARTGSVEKLFF	TGCAGTGCTAGAGCCAGGACAGGGAGCGTAGAAAAACTGTTTTTT
.	TRBJ2-1	TRBV2	.	CASMADNGQFF	TGTGCCAGCATGGCCGACAATGGGCAGTTCTTC
.	TRBJ2-1	TRBV6-5	.	CASRTVGSYNEQFF	TGTGCCAGCCGGACAGTTGGCTCCTACAATGAGCAGTTCTTC
.	TRBJ2-5	TRBV19	few	CASSYRGTRQTQYF	TGTGCCAGTAGTTACCGTGGGACACGCCAGACCCAGTACTTC
.	TRBJ2-2	TRBV20-1	.	CSAPTGSGELFF	TGCAGTGCCCCCACGGGTAGCGGGGAGCTGTTTTTT